This T cell receptor beta chain comes out of a study of T cells in Graves' hyperthyroidism and ophthalmopathy. RNA transcripts served as the template for amplifying TCR beta CDR3 regions. When the TCR CDR3 underwent first-round RT-PCR, the HTBI primer set was used. TCRdb re-derived calls from the multiplex PCR reads in MiXCR, one entry per CDR3 protein. This table holds 600,000 to 850,000 distinct CDR3 sequences, around 20% found once. Trimming removed 3 bases from V and 1 base from J; junction bases left unmatched: 7. The CDR3 has 17 residues. The germline CDR1 and CDR2 sequences are LNHDA and SQIVND (reference sequence).

The chain combines TRBV19 with TRBJ2-2, with TRBD1 matching 8 bases. This clonotype was obtained from a woman aged 50 to 60 with Graves' hyperthyroidism that later progressed to Graves' ophthalmopathy. Sequencing input: blood. The CDR3 protein is CASSILGTGLNTGELFF. In DNA form, the CDR3 reads TGTGCCAGTAGTATCCTAGGGACAGGACTGAACACCGGGGAGCTGTTTTTT. The complete variable domain, with remaining parts taken from reference TRBV19 and TRBJ2-2, reads DGGITQSPKYLFRKEGQNVTLSCEQNLNHDAMYWYRQDPGQGLRLIYYSQIVNDFQKGDIAEGYSVSREKKESFPLTVTSAQKNPTAFYLCASSILGTGLNTGELFFGEGSRLTVL.